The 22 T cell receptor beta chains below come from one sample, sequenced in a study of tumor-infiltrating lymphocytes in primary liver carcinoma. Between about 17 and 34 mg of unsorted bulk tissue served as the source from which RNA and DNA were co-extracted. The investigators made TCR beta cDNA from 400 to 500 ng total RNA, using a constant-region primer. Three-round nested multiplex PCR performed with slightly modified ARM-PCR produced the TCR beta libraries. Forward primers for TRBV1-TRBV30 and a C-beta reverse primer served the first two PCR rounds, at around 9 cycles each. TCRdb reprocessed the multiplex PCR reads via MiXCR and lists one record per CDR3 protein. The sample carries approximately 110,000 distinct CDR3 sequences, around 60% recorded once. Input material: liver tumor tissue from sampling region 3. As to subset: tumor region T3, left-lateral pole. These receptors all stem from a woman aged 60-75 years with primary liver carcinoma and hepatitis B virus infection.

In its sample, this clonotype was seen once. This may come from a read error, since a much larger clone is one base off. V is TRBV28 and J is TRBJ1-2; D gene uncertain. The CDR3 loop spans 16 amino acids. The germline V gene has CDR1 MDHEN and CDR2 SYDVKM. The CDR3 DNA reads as TGTACCAGCACCGTGCCCTCAGATACGGTTAACTATGGCTACACCTTC. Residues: CTSTVPSDTVNYGYTF.

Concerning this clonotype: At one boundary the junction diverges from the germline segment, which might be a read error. The CDR3 here is CVSSLTSIQPQHF. For the CDR3, the DNA is TGTGTCAGCAGTTTGACTTCAATTCAGCCCCAGCATTTT. The V and J genes are TRBV6-5 and TRBJ1-5; D remains unclear. The CDR3 runs 13 residues. From germline, CDR1 is MNHEY and CDR2 SVGAGI.

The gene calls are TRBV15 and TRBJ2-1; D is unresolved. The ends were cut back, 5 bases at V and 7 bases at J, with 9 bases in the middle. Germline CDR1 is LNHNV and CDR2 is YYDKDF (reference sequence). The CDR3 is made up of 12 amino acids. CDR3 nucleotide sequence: TGTGCCACCAGCCTATATCTAAATGAGCAGTTCTTC. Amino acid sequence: CATSLYLNEQFF.

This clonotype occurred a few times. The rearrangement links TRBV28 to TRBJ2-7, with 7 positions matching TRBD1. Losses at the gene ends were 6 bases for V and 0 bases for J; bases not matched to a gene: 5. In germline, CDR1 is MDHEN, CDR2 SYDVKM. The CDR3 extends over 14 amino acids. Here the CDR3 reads CASRRNRGSYEQYF. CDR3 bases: TGTGCCAGCAGAAGGAACAGGGGCTCCTACGAGCAGTACTTC.

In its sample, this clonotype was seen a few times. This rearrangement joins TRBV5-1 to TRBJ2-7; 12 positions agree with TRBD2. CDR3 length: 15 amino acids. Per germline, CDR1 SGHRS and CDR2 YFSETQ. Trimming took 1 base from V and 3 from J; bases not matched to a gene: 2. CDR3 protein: CASSLSTSGSYEQYF. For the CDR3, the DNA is TGCGCCAGCAGCTTGTCGACTAGCGGGAGCTACGAGCAGTACTTC.

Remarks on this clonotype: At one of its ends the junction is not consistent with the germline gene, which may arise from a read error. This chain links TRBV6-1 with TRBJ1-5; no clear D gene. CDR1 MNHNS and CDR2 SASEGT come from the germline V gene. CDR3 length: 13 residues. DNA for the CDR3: TGTGCCATCAGTGGAGAACGTAATCAGCCCCAGCATTTT. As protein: CAISGERNQPQHF.

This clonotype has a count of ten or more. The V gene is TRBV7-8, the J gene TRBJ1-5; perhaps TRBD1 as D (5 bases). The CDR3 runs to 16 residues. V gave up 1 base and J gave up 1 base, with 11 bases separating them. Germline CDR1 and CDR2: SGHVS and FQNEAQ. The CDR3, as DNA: TGTGCCAGCAGCTTAGAAGGCCGACAGAGCAATCAGCCCCAGCATTTT. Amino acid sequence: CASSLEGRQSNQPQHF.

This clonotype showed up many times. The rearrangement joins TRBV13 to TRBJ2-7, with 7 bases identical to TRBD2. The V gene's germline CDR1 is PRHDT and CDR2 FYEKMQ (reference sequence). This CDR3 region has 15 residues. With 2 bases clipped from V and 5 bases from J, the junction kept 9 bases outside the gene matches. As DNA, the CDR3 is TGTGCCAGCAGCTTATATGCTAGCGGACCCCACGAGCAGTACTTC. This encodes CASSLYASGPHEQYF.

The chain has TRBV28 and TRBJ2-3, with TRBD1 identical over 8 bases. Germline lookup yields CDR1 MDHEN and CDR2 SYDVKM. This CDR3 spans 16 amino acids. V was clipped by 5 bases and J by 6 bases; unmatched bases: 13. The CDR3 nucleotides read TGTGCCAGCAGTCCGCACGGACAGGGTAGGGTGGATACGCAGTATTTT. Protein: CASSPHGQGRVDTQYF.

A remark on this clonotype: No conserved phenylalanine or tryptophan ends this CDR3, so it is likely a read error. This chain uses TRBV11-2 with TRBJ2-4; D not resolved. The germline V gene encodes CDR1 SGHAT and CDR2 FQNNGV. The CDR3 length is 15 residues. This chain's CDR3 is CASSLRLAARNIQYL. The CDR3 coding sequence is TGTGCCAGCAGCTTAAGGTTGGCAGCCAGAAACATTCAGTACTTA.

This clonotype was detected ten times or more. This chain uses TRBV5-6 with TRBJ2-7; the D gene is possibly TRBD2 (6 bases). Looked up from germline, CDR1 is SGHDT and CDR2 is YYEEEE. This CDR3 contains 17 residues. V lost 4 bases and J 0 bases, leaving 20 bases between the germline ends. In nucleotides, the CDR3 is TGTGCCAGCAGCCGGCCCTTTTCCCGGGAGCCCTCCTACGAGCAGTACTTC. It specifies CASSRPFSREPSYEQYF.

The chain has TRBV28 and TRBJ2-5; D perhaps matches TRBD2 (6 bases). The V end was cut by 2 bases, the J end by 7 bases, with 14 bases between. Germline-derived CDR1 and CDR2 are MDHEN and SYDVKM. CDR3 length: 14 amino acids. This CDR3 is CASSLIEGGGTQYF. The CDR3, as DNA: TGTGCCAGCAGTTTAATTGAGGGAGGAGGGACCCAGTACTTC.

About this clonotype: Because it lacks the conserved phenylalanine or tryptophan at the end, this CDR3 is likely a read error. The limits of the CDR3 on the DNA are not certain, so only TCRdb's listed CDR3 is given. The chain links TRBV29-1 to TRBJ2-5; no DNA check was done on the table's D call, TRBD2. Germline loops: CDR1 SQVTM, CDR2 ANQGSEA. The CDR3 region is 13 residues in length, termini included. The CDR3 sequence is CSVEGRERETRYL.

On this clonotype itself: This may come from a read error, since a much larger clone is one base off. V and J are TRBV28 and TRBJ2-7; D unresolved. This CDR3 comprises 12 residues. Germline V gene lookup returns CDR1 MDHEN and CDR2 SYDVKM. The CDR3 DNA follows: TGTGCCAACAGTTTGAAGCCCCACGAGCAGTACTTC. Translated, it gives CANSLKPHEQYF.

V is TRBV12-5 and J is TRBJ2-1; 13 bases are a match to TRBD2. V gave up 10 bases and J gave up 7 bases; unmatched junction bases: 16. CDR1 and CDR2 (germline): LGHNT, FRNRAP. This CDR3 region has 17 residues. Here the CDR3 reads CANGLVLAGGRGNEQFF. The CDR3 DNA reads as TGTGCTAATGGATTGGTACTAGCGGGAGGGCGGGGAAATGAGCAGTTCTTC.

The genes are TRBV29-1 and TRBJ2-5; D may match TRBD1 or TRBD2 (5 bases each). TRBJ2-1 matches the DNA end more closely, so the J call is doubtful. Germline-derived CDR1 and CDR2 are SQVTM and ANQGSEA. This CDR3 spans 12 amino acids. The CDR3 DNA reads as TGCAGCGTTGACCAGGGAGAAGAGAGCCAGTTCTTC. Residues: CSVDQGEESQFF.

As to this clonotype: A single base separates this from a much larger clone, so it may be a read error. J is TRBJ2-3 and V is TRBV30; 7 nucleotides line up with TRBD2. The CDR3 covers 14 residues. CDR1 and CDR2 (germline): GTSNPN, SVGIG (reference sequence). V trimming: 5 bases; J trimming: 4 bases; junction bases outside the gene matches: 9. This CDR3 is CAWDNGRSADTQYF. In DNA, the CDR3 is TGTGCCTGGGATAACGGGAGGTCGGCAGATACGCAGTATTTT.

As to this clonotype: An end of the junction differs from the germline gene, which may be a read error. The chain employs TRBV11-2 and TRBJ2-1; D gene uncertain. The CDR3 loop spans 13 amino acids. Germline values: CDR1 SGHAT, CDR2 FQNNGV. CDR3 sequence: CASSLLHSNEQLF. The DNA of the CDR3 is TGTGCCAGCAGCTTATTGCATAGCAATGAGCAGTTATTC. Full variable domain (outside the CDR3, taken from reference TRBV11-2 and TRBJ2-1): EAGVAQSPRYKIIEKRQSVAFWCNPISGHATLYWYQQILGQGPKLLIQFQNNGVVDDSQLPKDRFSAERLKGVDSTLKIQPAKLEDSAVYLCASSLLHSNEQLFGPGTRLTVL.

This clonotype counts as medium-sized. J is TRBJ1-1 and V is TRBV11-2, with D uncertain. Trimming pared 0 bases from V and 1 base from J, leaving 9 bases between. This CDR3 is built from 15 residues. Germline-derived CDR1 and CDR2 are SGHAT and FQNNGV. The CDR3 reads CASSLDRLPNTEAFF. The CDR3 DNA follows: TGTGCCAGCAGCTTAGATCGCCTACCGAACACTGAAGCTTTCTTT.

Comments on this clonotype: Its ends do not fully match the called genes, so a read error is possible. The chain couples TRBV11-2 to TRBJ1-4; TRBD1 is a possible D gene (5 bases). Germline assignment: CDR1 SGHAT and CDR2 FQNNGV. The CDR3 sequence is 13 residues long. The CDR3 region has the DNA TGTGCCAGCAGCTTATCGGGGGGTGAAAAACCGTTTTTT. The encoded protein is CASSLSGGEKPFF.

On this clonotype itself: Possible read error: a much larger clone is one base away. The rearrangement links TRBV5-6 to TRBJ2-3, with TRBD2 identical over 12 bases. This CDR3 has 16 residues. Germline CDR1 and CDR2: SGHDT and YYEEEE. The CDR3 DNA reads TGTGCCAGCAGCCGAACGACTAGCGGGAGCTCAGATAAGCAGTATTTT. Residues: CASSRTTSGSSDKQYF. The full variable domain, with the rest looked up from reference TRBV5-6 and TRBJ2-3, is DAGVTQSPTHLIKTRGQQVTLRCSPKSGHDTVSWYQQALGQGPQFIFQYYEEEERQRGNFPDRFSGHQFPNYSSELNVNALLLGDSALYLCASSRTTSGSSDKQYFGPGTRLTVL.

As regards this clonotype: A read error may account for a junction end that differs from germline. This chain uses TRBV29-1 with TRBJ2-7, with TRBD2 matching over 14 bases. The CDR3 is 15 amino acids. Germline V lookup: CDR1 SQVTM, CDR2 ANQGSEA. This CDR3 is CRVEGLAGVDNEQYF. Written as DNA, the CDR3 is TGCCGCGTTGAGGGACTAGCGGGAGTTGACAACGAGCAGTACTTC.